Each of the 5 T cell receptor beta chains below was sequenced from the same sample in a study of cytomegalovirus exposure and HLA in healthy donors. This PCR relied on a set of 60 Vbeta primers and 13 Jbeta primers. The data were produced by immunoSEQ multiplex PCR, yet TCRdb's version contains in-frame clones alone and is incomplete. The sample has roughly 150,000 clones, 70% seen once. The material sequenced was PBMCs. These receptors were obtained from a woman aged 30 to 39 in good health and CMV-seronegative.

This rearrangement joins TRBV4-2 to TRBJ2-3; 12 bases match TRBD2. V was pared by 4 bases and J by 4 bases, with 6 bases of the junction left unmatched. The CDR3 spans 16 residues. From germline, CDR1 is LGHNA and CDR2 YNFKEQ. The CDR3 loop is CASSPLAGGPADTQYF. For the CDR3, the DNA is TGTGCCAGCAGCCCCCTAGCGGGGGGGCCAGCAGATACGCAGTATTTT.

The V call is TRBV19, the J call TRBJ1-4; a possible D gene is TRBD1 (5 bases). V was shortened by 1 base and J by 8 bases, with 8 bases between the two germline ends. Germline CDR1 is LNHDA and CDR2 is SQIVND (reference sequence). The CDR3 has 13 amino acids. This CDR3 reads CASSIGDSEKLFF. CDR3 DNA sequence: TGTGCCAGTAGTATAGGGGACTCAGAAAAACTGTTTTTT. Combining the CDR3 with reference TRBV19 and TRBJ1-4 gives the whole variable domain DGGITQSPKYLFRKEGQNVTLSCEQNLNHDAMYWYRQDPGQGLRLIYYSQIVNDFQKGDIAEGYSVSREKKESFPLTVTSAQKNPTAFYLCASSIGDSEKLFFGSGTQLSVL.

A single count supports this clone. This chain connects TRBV5-1 to TRBJ1-1; no clear D. The CDR3 runs to 13 residues. V was clipped by 2 bases and J by 5 bases, with 10 bases between them. The germline V gene encodes CDR1 SGHRS and CDR2 YFSETQ. CDR3 coding DNA: TGCGCCAGCAGCTTCCGGTCCGGGACTGAAGCTTTCTTT. As protein: CASSFRSGTEAFF.

The chain employs TRBV5-4 and TRBJ2-5, with TRBD1 identical over 9 bases. Germline assignment: CDR1 SGHNT and CDR2 YYREEE (reference sequence). Losses at the gene ends were 2 bases for V and 1 base for J; bases not matched to a gene: 3. The CDR3 covers 15 residues. This chain's CDR3 is CASSFLGQGQETQYF. DNA for the CDR3: TGTGCCAGCAGCTTCCTGGGACAGGGCCAAGAGACCCAGTACTTC.

The J gene is TRBJ1-2, the V gene TRBV7-6; D remains ambiguous. The germline V gene has CDR1 SGHVS and CDR2 FNYEAQ. Trimming removed 1 base from V and 4 bases from J, with 13 bases in between. This CDR3 contains 15 residues. In DNA form, the CDR3 reads TGTGCCAGCAGCTTAGAAGAGGGCAAGAGCTATGGCTACACCTTC. Its protein product is CASSLEEGKSYGYTF. Combining the CDR3 with reference TRBV7-6 and TRBJ1-2 gives the whole variable domain GAGVSQSPRYKVTKRGQDVALRCDPISGHVSLYWYRQALGQGPEFLTYFNYEAQQDKSGLPNDRFSAERPEGSISTLTIQRTEQRDSAMYRCASSLEEGKSYGYTFGSGTRLTVV.